This T cell receptor beta chain emerged from a study of tumor and adjacent non-tumor tissue in lung cancer. For the study at large: The patients, 10 men and 5 or 6 women, were 31 to 76 with stage I to III disease. Each sample yielded 3.9 million or so productive TCRbeta reads on average. Notes on the study in general: TCR diversity was significantly greater in tumor than normal lung tissue.

This sample's RNA came from whole unsorted tissue. Chemotherapy-naive patients with new lung cancer underwent thoracic surgery in China, August–November 2014. Trimming removed 4 bases at V and 5 bases at J, with 14 bases between. CDR1 and CDR2 from the germline V gene are MNHNS and SASEGT. The CDR3 is 14 amino acids. Worth noting for this clonotype: The antigen is unknown.

A modified ARM-PCR protocol with three rounds of nested PCR amplified TCRbeta. TCRdb re-called the multiplex PCR reads with MiXCR, one entry per CDR3 protein. The sample yields fewer than 120,000 distinct CDR3 sequences, 75% to 90% seen once. This clonotype originated in a man aged 65 to 79 with non-small cell lung cancer. The chain uses TRBV6-1 and TRBJ1-2; D remains unclear. The material sequenced was lung tumor tissue. DNA of the CDR3: TGTGCCAGCAGTGCGGATGGAGGCCAGTATGGCTACACCTTC. As protein: CASSADGGQYGYTF.